Presented here are 20 T cell receptor beta chains from one specimen sequenced in a study of blood T cell repertoires in COVID-19. Sequencing was performed with immunoSEQ multiplex PCR; in TCRdb, only in-frame clones are kept and a portion is missing. The sample includes 40,000 to 45,000 clones, 86% seen only once; the top ten take around 8.3%. The sequenced sample consisted of peripheral blood. These receptors were taken from a man aged 55 to 69 with active COVID-19.

The rearrangement uses TRBV4-2 and TRBJ2-2; 10 bases line up with TRBD2. After removal of 0 bases from V and 7 bases from J, the junction contained 8 bases not matched to a gene. This CDR3 is 17 amino acids long. Germline V gene lookup returns CDR1 LGHNA and CDR2 YNFKEQ. Here the CDR3 reads CASSQDASGSLIGELFF. In DNA form, the CDR3 reads TGTGCCAGCAGCCAAGACGCTAGCGGGAGTTTAATCGGGGAGCTGTTTTTT.

The chain combines TRBV27 with TRBJ2-3, with 14 bases matching TRBD2. The V and J ends lost 2 bases and 1 base, in that order; junction bases with no gene match: 2. CDR1 MNHEY and CDR2 SMNVEV come from the germline V gene (reference sequence). The CDR3 is 17 residues long. The CDR3 DNA follows: TGTGCCAGCAGTTTAGTGGGACTAGCGGGAGGCACAGATACGCAGTATTTT. Protein product: CASSLVGLAGGTDTQYF.

The chain joins TRBV7-9 to TRBJ2-5; the match to TRBD1 covers 7 bases. The V gene end was trimmed by 8 bases and the J gene end by 2 bases; junction bases not matched to a gene: 5. This CDR3 contains 13 residues. Per the germline V gene, CDR1 is SEHNR and CDR2 is FQNEAQ (reference sequence). CDR3 coding DNA: TGTGCCAGCGGCTCGGGACAGCAAGAGACCCAGTACTTC. As protein: CASGSGQQETQYF.

The genes are TRBV19 and TRBJ2-3; the match to TRBD1 covers 7 bases. This CDR3 region has 14 residues. The V gene's germline CDR1 is LNHDA and CDR2 SQIVND (reference sequence). V lost 10 bases, J lost 1 base, and 8 bases stayed unmatched. CDR3 protein: CATKGATGTDTQYF. DNA of the CDR3: TGTGCCACCAAGGGGGCTACTGGCACAGATACGCAGTATTTT.

V and J are TRBV4-3 and TRBJ2-3; 8 nucleotides match TRBD2. J gave up 0 bases and V 4 bases, and 6 bases lay outside the gene matches. Germline V gene data show CDR1 as LGHNA and CDR2 as YSLEER. This CDR3 region has 16 residues. CDR3 in amino acids: CASSRASSGSTDTQYF. The CDR3 region has the DNA TGCGCCAGCAGCCGAGCGTCTAGCGGGAGCACAGATACGCAGTATTTT.

The CDR3 spells CASSKTGGSTDTQYF. DNA for the CDR3: TGTGCCAGCAGCAAGACAGGGGGAAGCACAGATACGCAGTATTTT. The chain has TRBV11-3 and TRBJ2-3; 9 bases agree with TRBD1. CDR3 size: 15 residues. V was clipped by 5 bases and J by 0 bases; unmatched bases: 3. The germline V gene has CDR1 SGHNT and CDR2 YENEEA.

V and J are TRBV10-3 and TRBJ1-3; D gene unclear. The CDR3 has 15 amino acids. The germline V and J ends were trimmed by 3 bases and 4 bases, with 13 bases remaining between them. Germline V gene data show CDR1 as ENHRY and CDR2 as SYGVKD. CDR3 loop: CAISDMEKRGNTIYF. The CDR3 nucleotides read TGTGCCATCAGTGACATGGAGAAACGGGGAAACACCATATATTTT.

The chain employs TRBV10-3 and TRBJ2-2; no definite D call. V was shortened by 3 bases and J by 1 base, with 9 bases between the two germline ends. This CDR3 region has 15 residues. The germline V gene encodes CDR1 ENHRY and CDR2 SYGVKD. The CDR3 loop reads CAISEGDLNTGELFF. CDR3 nucleotide sequence: TGTGCCATCAGTGAAGGCGACTTGAACACCGGGGAGCTGTTTTTT.

The chain joins TRBV7-7 to TRBJ2-2; 9 nucleotides agree with TRBD2. This CDR3 contains 15 residues. Germline CDR1 SSHAT, CDR2 FNYEAQ (reference sequence). V was clipped by 5 bases and J by 4 bases; unmatched bases: 5. CDR3 amino acids: CASSLGTSPTGELFF. The CDR3 DNA reads as TGTGCCAGCAGCCTTGGGACTAGCCCCACCGGGGAGCTGTTTTTT.

V is TRBV5-6 and J is TRBJ1-1; D might be TRBD1 (6 bases). Germline CDR1 reads SGHDT; CDR2 reads YYEEEE. This CDR3 contains 15 residues. Trimming cost V 3 bases and J 5 bases, with 17 bases left between them. This CDR3 is CASSWTDSPGTEAFF. CDR3 nucleotide sequence: TGTGCCAGCAGCTGGACGGACAGCCCGGGAACTGAAGCTTTCTTT.

This chain links TRBV9 with TRBJ1-1; D gene unclear. CDR1 and CDR2 from the germline V gene are SGDLS and YYNGEE. Trimming left V 0 bases short and J 5 bases short, with 8 bases between. This CDR3 has 13 amino acids. CDR3 protein: CASSVEHSTEAFF. In nucleotides, the CDR3 is TGTGCCAGCAGCGTAGAGCACTCGACTGAAGCTTTCTTT.

The gene calls are TRBV2 and TRBJ2-1, with D perhaps TRBD2 (5 bases). Trimming stripped 8 bases from V and 8 bases from J, with 16 bases between. Germline lookup yields CDR1 SNHLY and CDR2 FYNNEI. The CDR3 extends over 13 amino acids. The CDR3 region has the DNA TGTGCCAGCGGGAAGGAGTCCGGGGATGAGCAGTTCTTC. This gives the protein CASGKESGDEQFF.

The chain has TRBV7-9 and TRBJ2-2, with TRBD1 identical over 9 bases. With 2 bases clipped from V and 4 bases from J, the junction kept 8 bases outside the gene matches. Germline CDR1 reads SEHNR; CDR2 reads FQNEAQ (reference sequence). This CDR3 contains 17 residues. This chain's CDR3 is CASSLLAGTGSTGELFF. In DNA, the CDR3 is TGTGCCAGCAGCTTATTGGCCGGGACAGGGTCCACCGGGGAGCTGTTTTTT.

The rearrangement uses TRBV5-1 and TRBJ2-2; maybe TRBD1 (6 bases). V shed 5 bases and J shed 1 base, with 15 bases lying between them. Germline CDR1 reads SGHRS; CDR2 reads YFSETQ. The CDR3 covers 16 residues. CDR3 residues: CASSPTATGNTGELFF. The CDR3 nucleotides read TGCGCCAGCAGTCCCACCGCGACAGGGAACACCGGGGAGCTGTTTTTT.

This chain links TRBV3-1 (or the pseudogene TRBV3-2) with TRBJ1-1; D gene ambiguous. CDR3 length: 13 amino acids. V shed 1 base and J shed 1 base, with 4 bases lying between them. The germline CDR1 and CDR2 sequences are LGHDT and YNNKEL (reference sequence). CDR3 coding DNA: TGTGCCAGCAGCCAAGCGTGGAACACTGAAGCTTTCTTT. It is translated as CASSQAWNTEAFF.

V usage is TRBV28 and J usage is TRBJ2-7; 10 bases are a match to TRBD1. The V gene's germline CDR1 is MDHEN and CDR2 SYDVKM. The length of the CDR3 is 17 residues. The V and J ends lost 5 bases and 3 bases, in that order; junction bases with no gene match: 13. The CDR3: CASSGTGASGSIYEQYF. CDR3 coding DNA: TGTGCCAGCAGTGGGACAGGGGCCTCAGGGTCTATCTACGAGCAGTACTTC.

This rearrangement joins TRBV13 to TRBJ2-1; TRBD2 matches at 8 bases. Germline lookup yields CDR1 PRHDT and CDR2 FYEKMQ (reference sequence). The CDR3 has 15 residues. The V and J ends lost 5 bases and 8 bases, in that order; junction bases with no gene match: 11. The CDR3 loop reads CASSLPGLGHHEQFF. Here the CDR3 DNA reads TGTGCCAGCAGCCTTCCGGGACTAGGTCATCATGAGCAGTTCTTC. The full variable domain, in which reference TRBV13 and TRBJ2-1 provide the parts outside the CDR3, is AAGVIQSPRHLIKEKRETATLKCYPIPRHDTVYWYQQGPGQDPQFLISFYEKMQSDKGSIPDRFSAQQFSDYHSELNMSSLELGDSALYFCASSLPGLGHHEQFFGPGTRLTVL.

The rearrangement joins TRBV3-1 (or the pseudogene TRBV3-2) to TRBJ2-5; 11 bases map to TRBD2. Germline V lookup: CDR1 LGHDT, CDR2 YNNKEL (reference sequence). This CDR3 spans 15 amino acids. Germline trimming cut 1 base from V and 4 bases from J; bases unmatched to any gene: 2. The chain's CDR3 is CASSQGTSGRETQYF. The CDR3 region has the DNA TGTGCCAGCAGCCAAGGAACTAGCGGGAGAGAGACCCAGTACTTC.

This clone has more than one count but fewer than ten. The CDR3 is CASSQDVGQGRPTQYF. In DNA form, the CDR3 reads TGCGCCAGCAGCCAAGATGTAGGACAGGGGCGGCCTACGCAGTATTTT. The gene calls are TRBV4-3 and TRBJ2-3; 9 bases align to TRBD1. The germline V gene encodes CDR1 LGHNA and CDR2 YSLEER. Trimming removed 0 bases from V and 8 bases from J; junction bases left unmatched: 9. CDR3 size: 16 residues.

V and J are TRBV7-9 and TRBJ2-1; TRBD1 might be the D (6 bases). The CDR3 totals 15 residues. The V gene's germline CDR1 is SEHNR and CDR2 FQNEAQ (reference sequence). Trimming took 5 bases from V and 5 from J, leaving 16 bases between them. CDR3 bases: TGTGCCAGCAGCCCAGGCCCGGACAGAAACAATGAGCAGTTCTTC. Its protein product is CASSPGPDRNNEQFF.